Below, 22 T cell receptor beta chains from the same sample are listed, as sequenced in a study of technical replicates of blood from several donors (dated by TCRdb to about 2017). The protocol used for the library was the immunoSEQ multiplex PCR assay. The source is immuneACCESS, and TCRdb retained only in-frame sequences with V and J called. Part of the clones is not carried over; for the studies checked, unresolved V genes explain less than half of this, and the remainder is unexplained. Counted in this sample were 65,000 to 95,000 clones; 75% to 95% of them appeared once. The top ten constitute approximately 0.27% of the sample. The specimen sequenced was T cells isolated from PBMCs. The source of these receptors is a human donor in good health.

CDR3 coding DNA: TGTGCCAGTAGTCGGGACAACATGAACACTGAAGCTTTCTTT. The encoded protein is CASSRDNMNTEAFF. This chain joins TRBV19 and TRBJ1-1; weak D call: TRBD1 (6 bases). Germline CDR1 LNHDA, CDR2 SQIVND (reference sequence). The CDR3 is 14 amino acids. Trimming stripped 5 bases from V and 0 bases from J, with 10 bases between.

CDR3 sequence reads: CSAGQGASGELFF. CDR3 bases: TGCAGCGCGGGACAGGGGGCCAGCGGGGAGCTGTTTTTT. The rearrangement joins TRBV29-1 to TRBJ2-2; 12 positions match TRBD1. With 7 bases clipped from V and 7 bases from J, the junction kept 4 bases outside the gene matches. This CDR3 contains 13 residues. Germline CDR1 SQVTM, CDR2 ANQGSEA.

This clone was found a few times. The chain is built from TRBV14 and TRBJ1-6; 8 bases agree with TRBD1. CDR3 size: 14 residues. Trimming removed 4 bases from V and 11 bases from J; junction bases left unmatched: 7. CDR1 SGHDN and CDR2 FVKESK come from the germline V gene. CDR3 sequence: CASSLGQGRTPLHF. CDR3 DNA sequence: TGTGCCAGCAGCCTCGGACAGGGTCGGACACCCCTCCACTTT.

V gene TRBV7-9 combines with J gene TRBJ2-1, with TRBD1 matching 11 bases. Trimming removed 9 bases from V and 3 bases from J; junction bases left unmatched: 7. Germline V gives CDR1 SEHNR, CDR2 FQNEAQ (reference sequence). The CDR3 sequence is 15 residues long. The CDR3 loop reads CASHAGTGGYNEQFF. CDR3 DNA: TGTGCCAGTCACGCTGGGACAGGGGGCTACAATGAGCAGTTCTTC.

Concerning this clone itself: Its ends do not fully match the called genes, so a read error is possible. The chain links TRBV28 to TRBJ2-1, with TRBD1 identical over 9 bases. Germline CDR1 reads MDHEN; CDR2 reads SYDVKM. This CDR3 contains 13 residues. CDR3 in amino acids: CASSVAGTGSLIF. The CDR3 DNA sequence: TGTGCCAGCAGTGTCGCAGGGACAGGGAGTTTGATCTTC. Full variable domain (remainder filled in from reference TRBV28 and TRBJ2-1): DVKVTQSSRYLVKRTGEKVFLECVQDMDHENMFWYRQDPGLGLRLIYFSYDVKMKEKGDIPEGYSVSREKKERFSLILESASTNQTSMYLCASSVAGTGSLIFGPGTRLTVL.

J is TRBJ2-1 and V is TRBV11-2; 9 nucleotides agree with TRBD1. The V segment lost 5 bases and the J segment 14 bases; nucleotides outside the gene matches: 4. This CDR3 has 11 amino acids. CDR1 is SGHAT and CDR2 is FQNNGV in the germline V gene. CDR3 residues: CASSGTGREFF. CDR3 DNA sequence: TGTGCCAGCAGCGGGACAGGGAGGGAGTTCTTC.

The chain carries TRBV4-1 and TRBJ1-2; no reliable D call. Germline-derived CDR1 and CDR2 are MGHRA and YSYEKL. The CDR3 is 15 amino acids. V lost 1 base and J 0 bases, leaving 9 bases between the germline ends. The CDR3 here is CASSQVTHTNYGYTF. Written as DNA, the CDR3 is TGCGCCAGCAGCCAAGTGACACACACTAACTATGGCTACACCTTC.

A few counts support this clone. CDR3 sequence (DNA): TGCGCCAGCAGCCGCCAGGGGGGGAACACTGAAGCTTTCTTT. Encoded protein: CASSRQGGNTEAFF. The chain couples TRBV4-1 to TRBJ1-1; 7 positions match TRBD1. The germline V gene encodes CDR1 MGHRA and CDR2 YSYEKL. V gave up 4 bases and J gave up 1 base; unmatched junction bases: 3. The CDR3 length is 14 residues.

J is TRBJ2-1 and V is TRBV11-2; TRBD2 agrees at 11 bases. Germline V gene sequence: CDR1 SGHAT, CDR2 FQNNGV. The trim removed 5 bases at V and 8 bases at J, leaving 11 bases unmatched. This CDR3 comprises 16 residues. The CDR3 protein is CASSLSGRAPWDEQFF. In DNA, the CDR3 is TGTGCCAGCAGCCTTAGCGGGAGGGCCCCCTGGGATGAGCAGTTCTTC.

Here the CDR3 DNA reads TGTGCCAGCAGCTGGTCGGGGTATGGCTACACCTTC. Translated, it gives CASSWSGYGYTF. The V call is TRBV7-8, the J call TRBJ1-2; D is uncertain. The germline V gene encodes CDR1 SGHVS and CDR2 FQNEAQ. This CDR3 has 12 amino acids. With 4 bases removed from V and 5 bases from J, the gap between germline ends came to 8 bases.

This chain joins TRBV5-1 and TRBJ2-7; 11 bases map to TRBD2. Germline loops: CDR1 SGHRS, CDR2 YFSETQ. V was pared by 4 bases and J by 3 bases, with 9 bases of the junction left unmatched. The CDR3 is 16 amino acids. CDR3 sequence reads: CASSPRTSGPLYEQYF. Written as DNA, the CDR3 is TGCGCCAGCAGCCCAAGGACTAGCGGGCCCCTCTACGAGCAGTACTTC.

The chain joins TRBV7-9 to TRBJ2-1; a possible D gene is TRBD2 (6 bases). The CDR3 extends over 15 amino acids. The germline gives CDR1 SEHNR, CDR2 FQNEAQ (reference sequence). V lost 1 base and J lost 0, with 7 bases in between. CDR3 in DNA: TGTGCCAGCAGCTTAGGGCGGGGCTCCTACAATGAGCAGTTCTTC. Its translation is CASSLGRGSYNEQFF.

The chain joins TRBV30 to TRBJ1-4, with a tentative D call TRBD1 (5 bases). Germline CDR1 and CDR2: GTSNPN and SVGIG (reference sequence). The CDR3 extends over 13 amino acids. With 0 bases removed from V and 11 bases from J, the gap between germline ends came to 13 bases. The CDR3 DNA follows: TGTGCCTGGAGTGTTGACAGTTCGCGTAAACTGTTTTTT. Translation gives CAWSVDSSRKLFF.

This clone was observed a few times. The chain uses TRBV28 and TRBJ1-1, with 7 nucleotides matching TRBD1. The junction had 8 bases not matched to a gene; V was cut back by 0 bases and J by 4 bases. The CDR3 runs 16 residues. In germline, CDR1 is MDHEN, CDR2 SYDVKM. The CDR3 sequence: CASSLWTGSFSTEAFF. The CDR3 nucleotides are TGTGCCAGCAGTTTATGGACAGGGTCCTTTAGCACTGAAGCTTTCTTT.

This chain connects TRBV25-1 to TRBJ2-7; 8 nucleotides agree with TRBD2. CDR1 MGHDK and CDR2 SYGVNS come from the germline V gene. This CDR3 contains 14 residues. Losses at the gene ends were 8 bases for V and 3 bases for J; bases not matched to a gene: 9. The CDR3 region is CASEGLAGLYEQYF. For the CDR3, the DNA is TGTGCCAGCGAGGGGCTAGCGGGCCTCTACGAGCAGTACTTC.

J is TRBJ2-2 and V is TRBV5-1; the match to TRBD1 covers 7 bases. The V gene's germline CDR1 is SGHRS and CDR2 YFSETQ. This CDR3 has 17 residues. Unmatched junction bases numbered 8, after V lost 0 bases and J lost 3 bases. CDR3 in DNA: TGCGCCAGCAGCTTGGCGGCCCGACAGGGAGACACCGGGGAGCTGTTTTTT. Translation gives CASSLAARQGDTGELFF.

The V gene is TRBV11-2, the J gene TRBJ2-7; D might be TRBD1 (5 bases). The V gene's germline CDR1 is SGHAT and CDR2 FQNNGV. Trimming pared 0 bases from V and 0 bases from J, leaving 18 bases between. This CDR3 contains 18 residues. The CDR3: CASSLDHRSYQGSYEQYF. The CDR3 coding sequence is TGTGCCAGCAGCTTAGATCACAGGAGCTACCAGGGCTCCTACGAGCAGTACTTC.

V gene TRBV10-2 combines with J gene TRBJ1-3; no clear D. V shed 1 base and J shed 0 bases, with 10 bases lying between them. The CDR3 spans 16 residues. Germline CDR1 is WSHSY and CDR2 is SAAADI. CDR3 bases: TGCGCCAGCAGTGAGTTGGAGGTTTTCTCTGGAAACACCATATATTTT. Protein product: CASSELEVFSGNTIYF.

This chain joins TRBV5-1 and TRBJ2-7, with 7 bases identical to TRBD1. CDR3 length: 14 residues. Germline CDR1 and CDR2: SGHRS and YFSETQ. V lost 5 bases and J lost 2; bases outside the gene matches: 7. The chain's CDR3 is CASSRDRATYEQYF. The CDR3 nucleotides read TGCGCCAGCAGTCGTGACAGGGCAACCTACGAGCAGTACTTC.

The chain has TRBV2 and TRBJ2-5; D unclear. CDR1 is SNHLY and CDR2 is FYNNEI in the germline V gene. This CDR3 spans 10 amino acids. V was clipped by 10 bases and J by 5 bases, with 8 bases between them. CDR3 amino acids: CATLKETQYF. The CDR3 DNA reads TGTGCCACCCTAAAGGAGACCCAGTACTTC. Together with reference TRBV2 and TRBJ2-5, the CDR3 gives the full variable domain: EPEVTQTPSHQVTQMGQEVILRCVPISNHLYFYWYRQILGQKVEFLVSFYNNEISEKSEIFDDQFSVERPDGSNFTLKIRSTKLEDSAMYFCATLKETQYFGPGTRLLVL.

V gene TRBV29-1 combines with J gene TRBJ2-7; TRBD1 matches at 7 bases. Germline V gives CDR1 SQVTM, CDR2 ANQGSEA. CDR3 length: 14 amino acids. V lost 6 bases and J lost 4; bases outside the gene matches: 12. In nucleotides, the CDR3 is TGCAGCGTCCTGAACACAGGGGAAGGGTACGAGCAGTACTTC. As protein: CSVLNTGEGYEQYF.

In this sample, this clone turned up once. This chain's CDR3 is CASSARGRETQYF. The CDR3 region has the DNA TGTGCCAGCAGCGCCAGGGGGAGGGAGACCCAGTACTTC. The V call is TRBV5-4, the J call TRBJ2-5; D is perhaps TRBD1 (7 bases). The CDR3 runs 13 residues. Germline CDR1 and CDR2: SGHNT and YYREEE (reference sequence). V was cut by 4 bases and J by 5 bases, with 12 bases left in between. The full variable domain, in which reference TRBV5-4 and TRBJ2-5 provide the parts outside the CDR3, is ETGVTQSPTHLIKTRGQQVTLRCSSQSGHNTVSWYQQALGQGPQFIFQYYREEENGRGNFPPRFSGLQFPNYSSELNVNALELDDSALYLCASSARGRETQYFGPGTRLLVL.